This entry describes one TCR beta chain. Its antigen is undetermined. The data are from a study of graft-versus-host responses after intestinal transplantation. Whole-study context: Isolated intestinal, liver-intestinal, or multivisceral transplants had been given to the recipients. Recipients across the board were started on anti-thymocyte globulin induction, then kept on tacrolimus and steroids for about 3 years. Study-wide results and limits: GvH clones surfaced in recipient marrow, some emerging earlier in ileum or blood. Where graft-donor T cell macrochimerism was present, patients had high graft-versus-host to host-versus-graft clonal ratios in allografts.

The CDR3 is 19 residues long. V dropped 1 base and J dropped 3; count of bases not matched to a gene: 9. Per germline, CDR1 MGHRA and CDR2 YSYEKL. The protocol was immunoSEQ multiplex PCR, while the TCRdb copy is restricted to in-frame clones and leaves out a portion. The sample holds tens of thousands of clones, about 92% seen once. This material consisted of unstimulated CD8+ T cells sorted from spleen or lymph node cells, taken before intestinal transplant. The J gene is TRBJ2-1, the V gene TRBV4-1, with 13 positions matching TRBD2. This TCR came from a human donor who received an intestinal transplant. The CDR3 here is CASSQATSGGAFFYNEQFF. CDR3 nucleotides: TGCGCCAGCAGCCAAGCAACTAGCGGGGGGGCCTTTTTCTACAATGAGCAGTTCTTC.